This is a list of T cell receptor beta chains from one sample in a study of blood T cell repertoires in COVID-19. The data were produced by immunoSEQ multiplex PCR, yet TCRdb's version contains in-frame clones alone and is incomplete. The data contain fewer than 85,000 clones, 73% of them seen just once; the ten biggest clones take up 22%. The specimen sequenced was peripheral blood. Receptors were obtained from a man between 60 and 75 years old with acute or convalescent COVID-19. CDR3s include the opening cysteine and the closing phenylalanine or tryptophan. Fields, in order: clone size, V gene, D gene, J gene, CDR3 DNA, CDR3 protein. D genes are given only for firm matches. Clone sizes are given selectively: once, few, many, or a class where the clone is expanded.

clone size: -
V gene: TRBV24-1
D gene: -
J gene: TRBJ2-3
CDR3 DNA: TGTGCCACAGGGACTTCGACAGATACGCAGTATTTT
CDR3 protein: CATGTSTDTQYF

clone size: once
V gene: TRBV9
D gene: TRBD2
J gene: TRBJ2-3
CDR3 DNA: TGTGCCAGCAGCTCGACCGGGGGGTTAGATACGCAGTATTTT
CDR3 protein: CASSSTGGLDTQYF

clone size: -
V gene: TRBV19
D gene: TRBD1
J gene: TRBJ1-1
CDR3 DNA: TGTGCCAGTAGACAGGGGGACATGAACACTGAAGCTTTCTTT
CDR3 protein: CASRQGDMNTEAFF

clone size: -
V gene: TRBV5-1
D gene: TRBD1
J gene: TRBJ1-3
CDR3 DNA: TGCGCCAGCAGCTTCACAGGGGGTAACACCATATATTTT
CDR3 protein: CASSFTGGNTIYF

clone size: -
V gene: TRBV18
D gene: TRBD1
J gene: TRBJ1-5
CDR3 DNA: TGTGCCAGCTCACACGCCGGGACAGATCAGCCCCAGCATTTT
CDR3 protein: CASSHAGTDQPQHF

clone size: -
V gene: TRBV24-1
D gene: TRBD1
J gene: TRBJ2-3
CDR3 DNA: TGTGCCACTGGGTCTGTAGACAGGGACACAGATACGCAGTATTTT
CDR3 protein: CATGSVDRDTDTQYF

clone size: -
V gene: TRBV2
D gene: TRBD2
J gene: TRBJ2-3
CDR3 DNA: TGTGCCAGCAGGCGGATAGCGGGGGTGACAGATACGCAGTATTTT
CDR3 protein: CASRRIAGVTDTQYF

clone size: -
V gene: TRBV11-2
D gene: -
J gene: TRBJ2-7
CDR3 DNA: TGTGCCAGCACCCATAGCGGTGCGGAGAGTTACGAGCAGTACTTC
CDR3 protein: CASTHSGAESYEQYF

clone size: -
V gene: TRBV20-1
D gene: TRBD2
J gene: TRBJ2-1
CDR3 DNA: TGCAGTGCTAGTCCCCGGAGCGGGAGCGTCTACAATGAGCAGTTCTTC
CDR3 protein: CSASPRSGSVYNEQFF

clone size: -
V gene: TRBV5-6
D gene: TRBD1
J gene: TRBJ1-1
CDR3 DNA: TGTGCCAGCAGCTTGTTTCAGGGGGGAACTGAAGCTTTCTTT
CDR3 protein: CASSLFQGGTEAFF

clone size: -
V gene: TRBV28
D gene: -
J gene: TRBJ2-1
CDR3 DNA: TGTGCCAGCCAGTCCCACAATGAGCAGTTCTTC
CDR3 protein: CASQSHNEQFF

clone size: -
V gene: TRBV5-1
D gene: TRBD1
J gene: TRBJ1-1
CDR3 DNA: TGCGCCAGCAGCGGCGGACAGGAAATGAACACTGAAGCTTTCTTT
CDR3 protein: CASSGGQEMNTEAFF

clone size: few
V gene: TRBV28
D gene: TRBD2
J gene: TRBJ2-1
CDR3 DNA: TGTGCCAGCAGTTATATAGCGGGCTCCTACAATGAGCAGTTCTTC
CDR3 protein: CASSYIAGSYNEQFF

clone size: -
V gene: TRBV3-1/TRBV3-2
D gene: -
J gene: TRBJ1-1
CDR3 DNA: TGTGCCAGCAGACACAGGGAAGGGAGCACTGAAGCTTTCTTT
CDR3 protein: CASRHREGSTEAFF

clone size: -
V gene: TRBV11-2
D gene: TRBD1
J gene: TRBJ2-7
CDR3 DNA: TGTGCCAGCAGCCCCGCGACAATACAGGGGGGAAACCTCAACTTGCAGTACTTC
CDR3 protein: CASSPATIQGGNLNLQYF

clone size: few
V gene: TRBV6-5
D gene: TRBD1
J gene: TRBJ2-2
CDR3 DNA: TGTGCCAGCAGAGGACAGGACACCGGGGAGCTGTTTTTT
CDR3 protein: CASRGQDTGELFF

clone size: -
V gene: TRBV19
D gene: -
J gene: TRBJ2-7
CDR3 DNA: TGTGCCAGTAGTGTGGGGGGACAGATCCTCTCCTACGAGCAGTACTTC
CDR3 protein: CASSVGGQILSYEQYF

clone size: -
V gene: TRBV10-3
D gene: TRBD1
J gene: TRBJ1-1
CDR3 DNA: TGTGCCATCAGGACCGGGACAGGGGCAACTGAAGCTTTCTTT
CDR3 protein: CAIRTGTGATEAFF

clone size: -
V gene: TRBV3-1/TRBV3-2
D gene: -
J gene: TRBJ2-3
CDR3 DNA: TGTGCCAGCAGCCAAGAGTTGGGGCAGGGGAGCACAGATACGCAGTATTTT
CDR3 protein: CASSQELGQGSTDTQYF

clone size: few
V gene: TRBV7-9
D gene: -
J gene: TRBJ1-2
CDR3 DNA: TGTGCCAGCAGCCTCGACCAGGGGTGCTACACCTTC
CDR3 protein: CASSLDQGCYTF

clone size: -
V gene: TRBV10-1
D gene: -
J gene: TRBJ1-1
CDR3 DNA: TGCGCCAGCAGTACAGATCGGGAGGGGGGCACTGAAGCTTTCTTT
CDR3 protein: CASSTDREGGTEAFF

clone size: -
V gene: TRBV6-5
D gene: TRBD1
J gene: TRBJ2-3
CDR3 DNA: TGTGCCAGCAATAAAAACAGGGGAAGCACAGATACGCAGTATTTT
CDR3 protein: CASNKNRGSTDTQYF

clone size: few
V gene: TRBV10-3
D gene: -
J gene: TRBJ2-5
CDR3 DNA: TGTGCCATCAGTGAGTCGCTTAGTGAGACCCAGTACTTC
CDR3 protein: CAISESLSETQYF

clone size: -
V gene: TRBV28
D gene: TRBD2
J gene: TRBJ2-1
CDR3 DNA: TGTGCCAGCAAAGTTGCGGGAGGGCCGGGTGAGCAGTTCTTC
CDR3 protein: CASKVAGGPGEQFF

clone size: -
V gene: TRBV12-3/TRBV12-4
D gene: -
J gene: TRBJ2-1
CDR3 DNA: TGTGCCAGCAGTTTATCGGGCTACAATGAGCAGTTCTTC
CDR3 protein: CASSLSGYNEQFF

clone size: -
V gene: TRBV10-1
D gene: -
J gene: TRBJ2-1
CDR3 DNA: TGCGCCAGCAGTGAGTCGGCCAGCGGGCATGAGCAGTTCTTC
CDR3 protein: CASSESASGHEQFF

clone size: -
V gene: TRBV6-6
D gene: -
J gene: TRBJ2-5
CDR3 DNA: TGTGCCAGCAGTGGAGACAGGCTCCTAGGAGGGACCCAGTACTTC
CDR3 protein: CASSGDRLLGGTQYF

clone size: few
V gene: TRBV28
D gene: -
J gene: TRBJ1-1
CDR3 DNA: TGTGCCAGCAGTTTACTTACTGAAGCTTTCTTT
CDR3 protein: CASSLLTEAFF

clone size: -
V gene: TRBV11-2
D gene: TRBD2
J gene: TRBJ2-4
CDR3 DNA: TGTGCCAGCAACCTACTAGCGGGGCTTAGTACCAAAAACATTCAGTACTTC
CDR3 protein: CASNLLAGLSTKNIQYF

clone size: -
V gene: TRBV20-1
D gene: TRBD2
J gene: TRBJ2-2
CDR3 DNA: TGCAGTGCTAGTTCGGGGGGAAACACCGGGGAGCTGTTTTTT
CDR3 protein: CSASSGGNTGELFF

clone size: once
V gene: TRBV2
D gene: -
J gene: TRBJ2-5
CDR3 DNA: TGTGCCAGCAGCCGCCGACAGACTCAAGAGACCCAGTACTTC
CDR3 protein: CASSRRQTQETQYF

clone size: -
V gene: TRBV7-9
D gene: -
J gene: TRBJ1-2
CDR3 DNA: TGTGCCAGCAGCCGAGACAGGAACTATGGCTACACCTTC
CDR3 protein: CASSRDRNYGYTF

clone size: -
V gene: TRBV4-2
D gene: TRBD2
J gene: TRBJ2-2
CDR3 DNA: TGTGCCAGCAGCCGCCGAGGGGCAGCGGGGGGTTATTCGGGGAACACCGGGGAGCTGTTTTTT
CDR3 protein: CASSRRGAAGGYSGNTGELFF

clone size: -
V gene: TRBV7-8
D gene: -
J gene: TRBJ1-5
CDR3 DNA: TGTGCCAGCAGCTTAAGTGGGAGGAACAATTACCCCCAGCATTTT
CDR3 protein: CASSLSGRNNYPQHF

clone size: -
V gene: TRBV7-9
D gene: -
J gene: TRBJ1-1
CDR3 DNA: TGTGCCAGCAGCTTAGGGAGCAACATGAACACTGAAGCTTTCTTT
CDR3 protein: CASSLGSNMNTEAFF

clone size: -
V gene: TRBV5-1
D gene: -
J gene: TRBJ2-2
CDR3 DNA: TGCGCCAGCAGCTTGGCCATGACCGGGGAGCTGTTTTTT
CDR3 protein: CASSLAMTGELFF

clone size: -
V gene: TRBV6-5
D gene: TRBD2
J gene: TRBJ2-5
CDR3 DNA: TGTGCCAGTGGCGGGACTAGCTCCTATTCAGAGACCCAGTACTTC
CDR3 protein: CASGGTSSYSETQYF

clone size: -
V gene: TRBV9
D gene: -
J gene: TRBJ1-2
CDR3 DNA: TGTGCCAGCAGCGTAGATACAGGGTCCTATGGCTACACCTTC
CDR3 protein: CASSVDTGSYGYTF

clone size: few
V gene: TRBV6-1
D gene: -
J gene: TRBJ2-6
CDR3 DNA: TGTGCCAGCAGTGAGGAGGGGACTGGGGCCAACGTCCTGACTTTC
CDR3 protein: CASSEEGTGANVLTF

clone size: few
V gene: TRBV2
D gene: TRBD1
J gene: TRBJ2-7
CDR3 DNA: TGTGCCAGCAGTGAAGCGAACAGGGGTTCATACGAGCAGTACTTC
CDR3 protein: CASSEANRGSYEQYF

clone size: -
V gene: TRBV3-1/TRBV3-2
D gene: TRBD1
J gene: TRBJ1-1
CDR3 DNA: TGTGCCAGCAGCCCCCCCTTGGGACAGTTAAACACTGAAGCTTTCTTT
CDR3 protein: CASSPPLGQLNTEAFF

clone size: -
V gene: TRBV4-2
D gene: -
J gene: TRBJ2-3
CDR3 DNA: TGTGCCAGCAGCCAAGTGGCCCGAGATACGCAGTATTTT
CDR3 protein: CASSQVARDTQYF

clone size: -
V gene: TRBV18
D gene: -
J gene: TRBJ1-1
CDR3 DNA: TGTGCCAGCTCACTACGACAGAATGAAGCTTTCTTT
CDR3 protein: CASSLRQNEAFF

clone size: -
V gene: TRBV4-1
D gene: -
J gene: TRBJ2-3
CDR3 DNA: TGCGCCAGCAGCCAAGATAGAGGGCAGAAACCAGATACGCAGTATTTT
CDR3 protein: CASSQDRGQKPDTQYF

clone size: -
V gene: TRBV5-5
D gene: TRBD2
J gene: TRBJ2-5
CDR3 DNA: TGTGCCAGCAGTTCGAGCGGGAGGGACCAAGAGACCCAGTACTTC
CDR3 protein: CASSSSGRDQETQYF

clone size: medium-sized
V gene: TRBV5-1
D gene: -
J gene: TRBJ2-7
CDR3 DNA: TGCGCCAGCAGCTTAACAGGACAGTTCCACGAGCAGTACTTC
CDR3 protein: CASSLTGQFHEQYF